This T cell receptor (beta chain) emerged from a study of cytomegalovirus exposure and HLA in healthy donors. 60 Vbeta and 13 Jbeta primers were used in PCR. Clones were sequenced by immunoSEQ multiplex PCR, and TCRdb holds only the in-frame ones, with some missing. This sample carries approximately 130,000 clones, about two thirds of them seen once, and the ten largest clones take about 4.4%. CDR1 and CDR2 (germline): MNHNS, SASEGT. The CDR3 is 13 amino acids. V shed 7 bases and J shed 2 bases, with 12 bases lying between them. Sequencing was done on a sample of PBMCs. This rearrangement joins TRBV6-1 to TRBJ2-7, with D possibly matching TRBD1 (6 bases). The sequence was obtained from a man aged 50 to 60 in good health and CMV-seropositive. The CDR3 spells CASTKQGAYEQYF. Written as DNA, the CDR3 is TGTGCCAGCACGAAACAGGGCGCCTACGAGCAGTACTTC.